This T cell receptor beta chain derives from a study of blood T cell repertoires in COVID-19. Study at large: Specimens from acute and convalescent COVID-19 originated in the United States, Italy and Spain. Sample material is recorded as cDNA or gDNA derived from T cells, B-cell-depleted T cells, or PBMCs.

This clone was counted a single time. Germline V lookup: CDR1 SQVTM, CDR2 ANQGSEA. This CDR3 has 10 residues. Per the study methods: Reference gene primer amplification gave nucleated cell count estimates. Profiled with immunoSEQ multiplex PCR; TCRdb holds only in-frame clones, not every one. The V and J calls and clone size come from that table; D and trimming were worked out from the DNA. The profile shows about 200,000 clones, approximately 87% of them singletons. The chain recombines TRBV29-1 with TRBJ2-3; D gene uncertain. The clonotype comes from a woman between 50 and 59 years old with acute or convalescent COVID-19. Sequencing used peripheral blood. CDR3 amino acids: CSSFTDTQYF. The CDR3 DNA follows: TGCAGTTCCTTCACAGATACGCAGTATTTT.